This T cell receptor (beta chain) was sequenced during a study of response to subunit inactivated influenza vaccine. Points from the study as a whole: It was suggested by the authors that few new T cells are recruited by each seasonal influenza vaccination.

CDR1 and CDR2 from the germline V gene are SGHRS and YFSETQ. After removal of 4 bases from V and 6 bases from J, the junction contained 6 bases not matched to a gene. The CDR3 totals 14 residues. TCRdb re-called the RT-PCR reads through MiXCR, storing one row per CDR3 protein. The table lists 550,000 to 650,000 distinct CDR3 sequences, approximately 10% of them singletons. This clonotype has only a few counts. Its antigen is as yet unknown. The source was PBMCs from blood, collected on the day of vaccination. The sequence came from a man aged 45-65 years who received an inactivated influenza vaccine. The J gene is TRBJ2-3, the V gene TRBV5-1, with 9 bases that match TRBD2. CDR3 sequence reads: CASSKAGGGDTQYF. The CDR3 coding sequence is TGCGCCAGCAGCAAAGCGGGAGGCGGGGATACGCAGTATTTT.